This T cell receptor beta chain stems from a study of human T cells and chemical hapten exposure. The study's findings and limits: Expanded TCRs produced significantly more large CDR3 similarity clusters than controls did. TCRs at high frequency, those above 1 in 1000, did not change with DPC sensitization.

With 6 bases removed from V and 14 bases from J, the gap between germline ends came to 14 bases. The CDR3 length is 12 residues. Looked up from germline, CDR1 is MDHEN and CDR2 is SYDVKM. Details on this clonotype: Its antigen remains unknown.

As to time point: pre-sensitization, week 0. The treatment is: therapeutic diphenylcyclopropenone sensitization with weekly scalp DPC. Investigators collected blood before applying each patch test. Donors were 18 to 70-year-old alopecia patients suitable for DPC. In TCRdb, the RACE reads were re-called with MiXCR into one record per CDR3 protein. The sample lists tens of thousands of distinct CDR3 sequences; 9.9% were seen once. This clonotype was obtained from a man aged 40-49 years with alopecia areata. Some clones in this sample may be carry-over from other donors' samples. The sample in question was whole blood, obtained in connection with sensitization to the hapten diphenylcyclopropenone (DPC). This rearrangement joins TRBV28 to TRBJ1-6; D not certain. The CDR3 DNA is TGTGCCAGCAGCCTCGCCCGTGGGGCCCTCCACTTT. Translation: CASSLARGALHF.